The rows below give T cell receptor beta chains drawn from one sample of a study of cytomegalovirus exposure and HLA in healthy donors. Sequencing used immunoSEQ multiplex PCR; TCRdb keeps in-frame clones, though not all of them. There are approximately 74,000 clones in the sample; around 80% occur only once, and 9.7% lies in the top ten. The source material was PBMCs. All receptors come from a man in his forties in good health and CMV-seronegative. CDR3s include the opening cysteine and the closing phenylalanine or tryptophan.

V gene	J gene	CDR3 protein
TRBV19	TRBJ1-1	CASRTQGSEAFF
TRBV5-6	TRBJ2-1	CASSFEGRSSYNEQFF
TRBV7-9	TRBJ2-1	CASSLEEASSYNEQFF
TRBV27	TRBJ2-7	CASSPRGGTSAYYEQYF
TRBV2	TRBJ2-5	CASNPTGETQYF
TRBV19	TRBJ2-7	CASRRQGGGYEQYF
TRBV12-5	TRBJ2-3	CASGLEASGSRQYF
TRBV11-2	TRBJ2-5	CASSQPRGRQETQYF
TRBV11-2	TRBJ2-7	CASSRTSGYYEQYF
TRBV7-8	TRBJ2-1	CASSSGYNEQFF
TRBV7-9	TRBJ2-1	CASSLGQGTYNEQFF
TRBV6-5	TRBJ1-1	CASSYEGRGAEAFF
TRBV7-2	TRBJ2-1	CASSLGLAGYNEQFF
TRBV6-1	TRBJ2-7	CASSDGLAGFREQYF
TRBV5-1	TRBJ2-5	CASSFGSGYQETQYF
TRBV28	TRBJ1-4	CASSFRRTGGRVEKLFF
TRBV11-3	TRBJ1-1	CAVARGTEAFF
TRBV6-6	TRBJ1-2	CASSYPGQGAIGYTF
TRBV28	TRBJ1-2	CASRRSTAGYTF
TRBV11-2	TRBJ2-5	CASSLRRTAQETQYF
TRBV28	TRBJ1-2	CASTPGGRYGYTF
TRBV6-5	TRBJ1-5	CATRGIGMNQPQHF
TRBV7-6	TRBJ2-3	CASSRQQGGTDTQYF
TRBV6-1	TRBJ1-1	CASRTGLNTEAFF
TRBV2	TRBJ2-1	CASSPGTSGGLTFF
TRBV7-3	TRBJ2-3	CASSLRSGGAADTQYF
TRBV2	TRBJ2-7	CASSLSGTSSYEQYF